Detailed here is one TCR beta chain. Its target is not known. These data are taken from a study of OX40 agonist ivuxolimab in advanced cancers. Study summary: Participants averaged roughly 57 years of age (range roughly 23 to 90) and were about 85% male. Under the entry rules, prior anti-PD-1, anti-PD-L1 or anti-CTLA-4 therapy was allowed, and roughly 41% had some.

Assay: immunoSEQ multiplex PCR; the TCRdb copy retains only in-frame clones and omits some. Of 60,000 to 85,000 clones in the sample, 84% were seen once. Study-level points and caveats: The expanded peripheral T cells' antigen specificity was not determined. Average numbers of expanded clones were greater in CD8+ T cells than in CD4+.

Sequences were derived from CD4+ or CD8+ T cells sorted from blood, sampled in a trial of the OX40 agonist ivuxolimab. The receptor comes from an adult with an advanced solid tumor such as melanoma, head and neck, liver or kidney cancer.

CDR3 region: CASRYSLHSNQPQHF. The CDR3 DNA reads TGTGCCAGCAGGTACAGTCTTCATAGCAATCAGCCCCAGCATTTT. The chain is built from TRBV5-8 and TRBJ1-5; unclear D gene. Germline V CDR1 and CDR2: SGHTS, YDEGEE. The CDR3 is made up of 15 amino acids. Trimming took 5 bases from V and 0 from J, leaving 12 bases between them. The whole variable domain, remainder taken from reference TRBV5-8 and TRBJ1-5, is EAGVTQSPTHLIKTRGQQATLRCSPISGHTSVYWYQQALGLGLQFLLWYDEGEERNRGNFPPRFSGRQFPNYSSELNVNALELEDSALYLCASRYSLHSNQPQHFGDGTRLSIL.